These 4 T cell receptor beta chains came from one sample sequenced in a study of beta chain features in type 1 diabetes. The sequenced template was cDNA made from the entire isolated RNA. Clones were read by immunoSEQ multiplex PCR, and TCRdb kept only the in-frame ones, dropping some. The table shows 200,000 to 250,000 clones, with approximately 11% occurring only once. Sequenced material: central memory CD4+ T cells from blood. The receptors shown here come from a young man in good health.

The chain links TRBV7-9 to TRBJ2-7; a weak D match, TRBD2 (5 bases). CDR1 and CDR2 (germline): SEHNR, FQNEAQ (reference sequence). V dropped 2 bases and J dropped 13 bases, with 21 bases sitting between them. This CDR3 comprises 14 residues. The DNA of the CDR3 is TGTGCCAGCAGCTTATCCACTAGTTCGGTGTCGTTTTACTTC. This sequence encodes CASSLSTSSVSFYF.

In its sample, this clone was seen many times. V usage is TRBV7-9 and J usage is TRBJ2-7; 9 bases are a match to TRBD2. This CDR3 is built from 17 residues. V trimming: 5 bases; J trimming: 2 bases; junction bases outside the gene matches: 13. Germline CDR1 is SEHNR and CDR2 is FQNEAQ (reference sequence). The CDR3 sequence is CASSPTYGREGTYEQYF. CDR3 nucleotide sequence: TGTGCCAGCAGCCCCACCTACGGGCGGGAGGGAACCTACGAGCAGTACTTC.

The chain has TRBV6-6 and TRBJ2-4, with TRBD1 matching over 10 bases. After removal of 5 bases from V and 7 bases from J, the junction contained 2 bases not matched to a gene. In germline, CDR1 is MNHNY, CDR2 SVGAGI (reference sequence). The CDR3 is made up of 13 amino acids. The CDR3 region is CASSRQGANIQYF. CDR3 coding DNA: TGTGCCAGCAGTCGACAGGGGGCGAACATTCAGTACTTC.

The J gene is TRBJ2-3, the V gene TRBV4-3; maybe TRBD2 (5 bases). V lost 1 base and J 2 bases, leaving 13 bases between the germline ends. The CDR3 consists of 16 residues. The V gene's germline CDR1 is LGHNA and CDR2 YSLEER. The CDR3 is CASSQVGRGPTDTQYF. Here the CDR3 DNA reads TGCGCCAGCAGCCAAGTTGGCAGAGGGCCCACAGATACGCAGTATTTT.